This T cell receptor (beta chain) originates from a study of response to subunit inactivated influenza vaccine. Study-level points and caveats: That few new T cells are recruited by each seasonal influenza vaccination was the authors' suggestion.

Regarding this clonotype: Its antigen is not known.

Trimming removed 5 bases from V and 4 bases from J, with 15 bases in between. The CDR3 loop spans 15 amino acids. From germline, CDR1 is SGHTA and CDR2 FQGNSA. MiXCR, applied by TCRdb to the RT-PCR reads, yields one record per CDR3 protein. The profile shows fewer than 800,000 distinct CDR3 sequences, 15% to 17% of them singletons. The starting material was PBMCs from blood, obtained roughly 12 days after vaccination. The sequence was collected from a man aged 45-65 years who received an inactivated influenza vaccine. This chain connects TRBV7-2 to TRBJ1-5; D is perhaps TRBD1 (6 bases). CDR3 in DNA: TGTGCCAGCAGCCCCATGACAGGTCCTAATCAGCCCCAGCATTTT. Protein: CASSPMTGPNQPQHF.